What follows are 16 T cell receptor beta chains derived from one specimen sequenced in a study of blood T cell repertoires in COVID-19. Data came from immunoSEQ multiplex PCR; TCRdb stores just in-frame clones and leaves some out. Of about 190,000 clones listed, about 80% are singletons. The sample consisted of peripheral blood. The receptors derive from a man aged 30 to 45 with active or convalescent COVID-19.

The J gene is TRBJ1-5, the V gene TRBV6-4, with a tentative D call TRBD1 (6 bases). The CDR3 contains 14 residues. The ends were cut back, 11 bases at V and 4 bases at J, with 18 bases in the middle. Germline V lookup: CDR1 MRHNA, CDR2 SNTAGT. For the CDR3, the DNA is TGTGCCCGCCTCCGAGACCAGGGGAATCAGCCCCAGCATTTT. It is translated as CARLRDQGNQPQHF.

This chain connects TRBV11-3 to TRBJ2-2; 7 bases align to TRBD2. The CDR3 has 16 residues. Germline trimming cut 5 bases from V and 4 bases from J; bases unmatched to any gene: 10. Germline-derived CDR1 and CDR2 are SGHNT and YENEEA. This CDR3 is CASSHGLGRATGELFF. The CDR3 DNA is TGTGCCAGCAGCCACGGACTAGGTCGGGCCACCGGGGAGCTGTTTTTT.

This chain connects TRBV4-1 to TRBJ1-4; TRBD1 matches at 7 bases. The CDR3 sequence is 16 residues long. Germline values: CDR1 MGHRA, CDR2 YSYEKL. Trimming at V came to 1 base and at J to 0 bases, leaving 2 bases not matched to a gene. DNA of the CDR3: TGCGCCAGCAGCCAAGGACAGGGTCCAACTAATGAAAAACTGTTTTTT. It specifies CASSQGQGPTNEKLFF.

The chain is built from TRBV4-3 and TRBJ2-7, with a tentative D call TRBD2 (6 bases). The CDR3 extends over 18 amino acids. V was shortened by 0 bases and J by 3 bases, with 21 bases between the two germline ends. Germline V gene data show CDR1 as LGHNA and CDR2 as YSLEER. CDR3 amino acids: CASSQDLAAGGNSYEQYF. The CDR3 DNA reads TGCGCCAGCAGCCAAGATCTCGCTGCGGGCGGGAATAGCTACGAGCAGTACTTC.

The V call is TRBV6-6, the J call TRBJ2-2; D is uncertain. Looked up from germline, CDR1 is MNHNY and CDR2 is SVGAGI (reference sequence). The CDR3 runs to 14 residues. Trimming left V 3 bases short and J 6 bases short, with 11 bases between. CDR3 sequence (DNA): TGTGCCAGCAGTTATCGCAGGATAGCCGGGGAGCTGTTTTTT. Translated, it gives CASSYRRIAGELFF.

This clone occurred a few times. The chain is built from TRBV6-1 and TRBJ1-5; TRBD1 might be the D (6 bases). This CDR3 comprises 15 residues. The V and J ends lost 2 bases and 3 bases respectively, with 11 bases between them. CDR1 MNHNS and CDR2 SASEGT come from the germline V gene. The CDR3 DNA reads as TGTGCCAGCAGTGAATGGACAGACTTCAATCAGCCCCAGCATTTT. Protein sequence: CASSEWTDFNQPQHF.

This sequence joins TRBV18 and TRBJ2-1; D not certain. Trimming pared 3 bases from V and 3 bases from J, leaving 9 bases between. Germline-derived CDR1 and CDR2 are KGHSH and LQKENI. CDR3 length: 14 residues. The CDR3 sequence: CASSPRGNYNEQFF. The CDR3, as DNA: TGTGCCAGCTCACCGCGCGGAAACTACAATGAGCAGTTCTTC.

This clone turned up a few times. The V and J genes are TRBV10-1 and TRBJ2-2; TRBD1 might be the D (5 bases). V lost 3 bases to trimming and J lost 9 bases, with 11 bases between them. Looked up from germline, CDR1 is WNHNN and CDR2 is SYGVQD (reference sequence). The CDR3 runs to 13 residues. The DNA of the CDR3 is TGCGCCAGCAGTGACGAAAGGGGCAGGGAGCTGTTTTTT. It yields the protein CASSDERGRELFF.

V usage is TRBV14 and J usage is TRBJ1-2; TRBD1 agrees at 10 bases. Trimming at V came to 5 bases and at J to 9 bases, leaving 12 bases not matched to a gene. CDR1 is SGHDN and CDR2 is FVKESK in the germline V gene. The CDR3 is 15 amino acids. CDR3 residues: CASSFRTGGKESYTF. In DNA, the CDR3 is TGTGCCAGCAGCTTTCGGACAGGGGGAAAGGAAAGCTACACCTTC.

V gene TRBV5-1 combines with J gene TRBJ2-3, with TRBD2 matching 10 bases. This CDR3 spans 16 amino acids. Germline CDR1 is SGHRS and CDR2 is YFSETQ. V lost 5 bases and J lost 2; bases outside the gene matches: 8. CDR3 sequence reads: CASRAPGTSDTDTQYF. DNA of the CDR3: TGCGCCAGCAGGGCCCCCGGGACTAGCGACACAGATACGCAGTATTTT.

The V gene is TRBV6-2 or TRBV6-3, the J gene TRBJ2-7, with 11 bases identical to TRBD2. The CDR3 runs to 15 residues. J lost 2 bases, V lost 0 bases, and 0 bases had no gene match. Germline V lookup: CDR1 MNHEY, CDR2 SVGEGT. Here the CDR3 DNA reads TGTGCCAGCAGTTACTCGACTAGCGGGGCCTACGAGCAGTACTTC. This codes for CASSYSTSGAYEQYF.

The chain links TRBV24-1 to TRBJ2-1; 8 positions agree with TRBD2. This CDR3 has 15 amino acids. In germline, CDR1 is KGHDR, CDR2 SFDVKD. Germline trimming cut 6 bases from V and 5 bases from J; bases unmatched to any gene: 8. The chain's CDR3 is CATSRQGLGDNEQFF. Here the CDR3 DNA reads TGTGCCACCAGTCGCCAGGGACTAGGGGACAATGAGCAGTTCTTC.

The chain carries TRBV12-3 or TRBV12-4 and TRBJ2-7, with D possibly being TRBD2 (6 bases). CDR3 size: 13 residues. V was shortened by 4 bases and J by 1 base, with 8 bases between the two germline ends. The CDR3 DNA reads TGTGCCAGCAGTTGGGGACTTTCCTACGAGCAGTACTTC. This sequence encodes CASSWGLSYEQYF.

This chain links TRBV7-2 with TRBJ1-6, with D tentatively TRBD1 (6 bases). Germline values: CDR1 SGHTA, CDR2 FQGNSA. CDR3 size: 16 residues. V was cut by 2 bases and J by 11 bases, with 19 bases left in between. DNA of the CDR3: TGTGCCAGCAGCTTATACATGGGGCAGGGGCTGGCACCCCTCCACTTT. Translated, it gives CASSLYMGQGLAPLHF.

This clone has just a few counts. The rearrangement joins TRBV9 to TRBJ1-6; 8 positions match TRBD1. Germline V lookup: CDR1 SGDLS, CDR2 YYNGEE. The ends lost 5 bases at V and 5 bases at J; junction bases unmatched: 6. The CDR3 is 15 amino acids. The CDR3 bases are TGTGCCAGCAGACCCGGACAGGGAGATAATTCACCCCTCCACTTT. Its protein product is CASRPGQGDNSPLHF.

This chain joins TRBV12-3 or TRBV12-4 and TRBJ2-5; TRBD2 is a possible D gene (6 bases). V lost 4 bases and J 2 bases, leaving 8 bases between the germline ends. The CDR3 extends over 13 amino acids. This chain's CDR3 is CASSWREQETQYF. Written as DNA, the CDR3 is TGTGCCAGCAGTTGGAGGGAGCAAGAGACCCAGTACTTC.